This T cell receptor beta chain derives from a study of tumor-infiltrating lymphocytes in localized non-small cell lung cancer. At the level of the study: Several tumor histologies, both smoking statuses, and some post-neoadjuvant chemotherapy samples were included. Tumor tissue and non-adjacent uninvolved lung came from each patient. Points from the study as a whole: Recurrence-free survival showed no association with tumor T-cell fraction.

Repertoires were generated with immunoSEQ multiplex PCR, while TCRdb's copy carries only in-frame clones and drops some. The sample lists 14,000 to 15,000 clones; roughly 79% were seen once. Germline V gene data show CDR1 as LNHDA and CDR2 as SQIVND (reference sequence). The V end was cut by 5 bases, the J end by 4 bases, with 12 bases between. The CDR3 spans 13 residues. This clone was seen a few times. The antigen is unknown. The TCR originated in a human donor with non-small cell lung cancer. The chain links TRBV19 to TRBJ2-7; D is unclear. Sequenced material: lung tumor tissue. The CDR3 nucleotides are TGTGCCAGTAGTCTCCTTGTGGGATACGAGCAGTACTTC. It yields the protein CASSLLVGYEQYF.